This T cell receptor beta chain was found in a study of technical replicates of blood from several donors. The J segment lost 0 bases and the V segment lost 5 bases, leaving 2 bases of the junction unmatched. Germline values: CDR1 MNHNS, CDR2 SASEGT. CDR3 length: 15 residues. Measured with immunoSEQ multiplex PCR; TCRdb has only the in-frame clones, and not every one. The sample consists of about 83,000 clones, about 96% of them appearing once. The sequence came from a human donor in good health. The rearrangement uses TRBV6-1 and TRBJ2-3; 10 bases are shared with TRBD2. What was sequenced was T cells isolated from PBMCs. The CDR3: CASSPTSGSTDTQYF. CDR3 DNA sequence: TGTGCCAGCAGTCCGACTAGCGGGAGCACAGATACGCAGTATTTT.